These T cell receptor beta chains were read from a single sample in a study of blood T cell repertoires in COVID-19. Assay used: immunoSEQ multiplex PCR; TCRdb lists only in-frame clones, some missing. The table includes about 140,000 clones, around 83% detected once. Material for sequencing was peripheral blood. These receptors came from a woman of 80 years or more with acute or convalescent COVID-19. The CDR3 runs from the conserved cysteine through the conserved F or W. A D gene is named only where the DNA matches it firmly. Where a row states a size, it is once, few, many or the class of an expanded clone; other rows omit it.

size	V	J	D	DNA	CDR3
.	TRBV3-1/TRBV3-2	TRBJ2-7	.	TGTGCCAGCAGCCAACGAGGGGGCTACGAGCAGTACTTC	CASSQRGGYEQYF
.	TRBV11-2	TRBJ2-3	TRBD2	TGTGCCAGCAGCTTAACCCCATGGGGCGGGAGCAGCACAGATACGCAGTATTTT	CASSLTPWGGSSTDTQYF
.	TRBV9	TRBJ1-4	TRBD1	TGTGCCAGCAGCGTCTCGTCCGGACAGGGTGAAAAACTGTTTTTT	CASSVSSGQGEKLFF
.	TRBV9	TRBJ1-1	.	TGTGCCAGCAGCGTAGGGGCAGGGGAGCCCACTGAAGCTTTCTTT	CASSVGAGEPTEAFF
.	TRBV25-1	TRBJ1-2	TRBD1	TGTGCCAGCCGTGGACAGGTTAACTATGGCTACACCTTC	CASRGQVNYGYTF
.	TRBV18	TRBJ2-7	TRBD1	TGTGCCAGCTCAGGGACAGGCGGCCTCTCCTACGAGCAGTACTTC	CASSGTGGLSYEQYF
.	TRBV5-5	TRBJ1-4	TRBD1	TGTGCCAGCAGCTTGGGGGACAGGGTTGAAAAACTGTTTTTT	CASSLGDRVEKLFF
.	TRBV6-5	TRBJ2-1	TRBD2	TGTGCCAGCAGACCTAGCGGGCGCTCCTACAATGAGCAGTTCTTC	CASRPSGRSYNEQFF
.	TRBV9	TRBJ2-3	TRBD2	TGTGCCAGCAGCGTAGGTAGCGGGGGTATCACAGATACGCAGTATTTT	CASSVGSGGITDTQYF
few	TRBV28	TRBJ1-5	TRBD1	TGTGCCAGCAGTTCGGACAGGTTTACCAATCAGCCCCAGCATTTT	CASSSDRFTNQPQHF
.	TRBV5-1	TRBJ1-2	.	TGCGCCAGCAGCTTGGGGCGGAACTATGGCTACACCTTC	CASSLGRNYGYTF
.	TRBV11-2	TRBJ2-1	TRBD2	TGTGCCAGCAGCGCTCTAGCGGGGGGGCGGAATGAGCAGTTCTTC	CASSALAGGRNEQFF
.	TRBV7-6	TRBJ2-7	.	.	CASSPGLAGGYFGEQYF
.	TRBV5-1	TRBJ1-1	.	TGCGCCAGCAGCTTTATAGGGGTGAACACTGAAGCTTTCTTT	CASSFIGVNTEAFF
once	TRBV9	TRBJ1-2	.	TGTGCCAGCAGTGGTCCAGGGGATTACACCTTC	CASSGPGDYTF
few	TRBV6-5	TRBJ1-1	TRBD1	TGTGCCAGCAGTCGGGACAGGGCAAGGTACACTGAAGCTTTCTTT	CASSRDRARYTEAFF
.	TRBV9	TRBJ2-3	.	TGTGCCAGCAGCGTAGAAGGGGTCGTCGCAGATACGCAGTATTTT	CASSVEGVVADTQYF
.	TRBV19	TRBJ1-2	.	TGTGCCAGTTTGAGAGGAGTTTATGGCTACACCTTC	CASLRGVYGYTF
.	TRBV5-1	TRBJ1-6	TRBD1	TGCGCCAGCAGCTTGGCGGGGACAGGGGTTGATTCACCCCTCCACTTT	CASSLAGTGVDSPLHF
.	TRBV28	TRBJ2-6	.	TGTGCCAGCAGACGAGCCTACTCTGGGGCCAACGTCCTGACTTTC	CASRRAYSGANVLTF
.	TRBV9	TRBJ1-4	.	TGTGCCAGCAGCGCGGGCAGGGGCGGATTAGGTGAAAAACTGTTTTTT	CASSAGRGGLGEKLFF
.	TRBV2	TRBJ2-1	TRBD2	TGTGCCAGCAGTGGTAATAGCGGGAATGGGGAGCAGTTCTTC	CASSGNSGNGEQFF
.	TRBV5-6	TRBJ2-1	.	TGTGCCAGCAGCTTGGGAGCCGTTGAGCAGTTCTTC	CASSLGAVEQFF
.	TRBV5-4	TRBJ2-1	TRBD1	TGTGCCAGCAGCGGGGGCCGGGACAGGAGCTCCTACAATGAGCAGTTCTTC	CASSGGRDRSSYNEQFF
.	TRBV5-1	TRBJ2-5	TRBD2	TGCGCCAGCAGCACTACCATGCGGGGGGAGACCCAGTACTTC	CASSTTMRGETQYF
.	TRBV28	TRBJ1-5	.	TGTGCCAGCAGTTTTGAGGTAGGAGAAGCCAATCAGCCCCAGCATTTT	CASSFEVGEANQPQHF
.	TRBV6-1	TRBJ2-7	.	TGTGCCAGCAGTGAAGCATCGTGGCCATACGAGCAGTACTTC	CASSEASWPYEQYF
.	TRBV19	TRBJ2-1	.	TGTGCCAGTAGTATTCGGGTTGTCGGCGGGGTGAATGTCTATGAGCAGTTCTTC	CASSIRVVGGVNVYEQFF
once	TRBV5-4	TRBJ2-1	.	TGTGCCAGCAGCTTGGTTGGGGCGGGTGGAGGGATGTACAATGAGCAGTTCTTC	CASSLVGAGGGMYNEQFF
.	TRBV28	TRBJ2-5	TRBD2	TGTGCCAGCAGGGGGATTCTGGGACTAGCGGGGGAGATCCAAGAGACCCAGTACTTC	CASRGILGLAGEIQETQYF
.	TRBV2	TRBJ2-7	TRBD2	TGTGCCAGCAGCAATCGTCCGGGGGGGCGCGAGCAGTACTTC	CASSNRPGGREQYF
.	TRBV19	TRBJ2-7	TRBD2	TGTGCCAGTAGTAAGGGACTAGCGGGAGTCTACGAGCAGTACTTC	CASSKGLAGVYEQYF
once	TRBV15	TRBJ2-7	TRBD2	TGTGCCACCAGCAGGGGGGGACTAGCGGGAGGACTATCCTACGAGCAGTACTTC	CATSRGGLAGGLSYEQYF
.	TRBV7-2	TRBJ2-5	TRBD2	TGTGCCAGCAGCTTAGCTAGCGGGGCCCCAGAGACCCAATACTTC	CASSLASGAPETQYF
.	TRBV18	TRBJ2-7	.	TGTGCCAGCTCACCATCGGTAATAGCAAGCTACGAGCAGTACTTC	CASSPSVIASYEQYF
.	TRBV6-5	TRBJ1-5	.	TGTGCCAGCAGTTACTCGATCGGGACTTACGATCAGCCCCAGCATTTT	CASSYSIGTYDQPQHF
.	TRBV27	TRBJ2-7	TRBD1	TGTGCCAGCAGTTTAATTGGGACAGGGGTAGAGCAGTACTTC	CASSLIGTGVEQYF
few	TRBV7-3	TRBJ2-3	TRBD2	TGTGCCAGCAGCCGGGGGGATTACACAGATACGCAGTATTTT	CASSRGDYTDTQYF
.	TRBV27	TRBJ1-5	TRBD1	TGTGCCAGCAGTTTCAGTTACAGGGGCTTGGGGCAGCCCCAGCATTTT	CASSFSYRGLGQPQHF
.	TRBV10-1	TRBJ1-4	TRBD1	TGCGCCAACCGGCGGCAGGGGGTAAATTGCGCAACTAATGAAAAACTGTTTTTT	CANRRQGVNCATNEKLFF
.	TRBV3-1/TRBV3-2	TRBJ2-7	.	TGTGCCAGCAGCCGAGGGGGACGGAGTTACGAGCAGTACTTC	CASSRGGRSYEQYF